Sequencing of this T cell receptor beta chain was carried out in a study of T cell repertoires in aging, cancer and after chemotherapy. Turning to the study itself: Over several months to years, re-sampled healthy donor repertoires clearly shared clones.

This clonotype was picked up a small number of times. Antigen: not known. A mixed TRB-A/B primer pool amplified rearranged TRB by multiplex touch-down PCR. TCRdb recomputed calls from the multiplex PCR reads with MiXCR, one row per CDR3 protein. The sample gives approximately 11,000 distinct CDR3 sequences, approximately 29% of which show up once; approximately 19% is in the top ten. Study-wide findings and caveats: Healthy donors lost TCR diversity with age mainly through richness, cancer patients through richness and evenness.

This CDR3 is 14 amino acids long. Looked up from germline, CDR1 is SGHTA and CDR2 is FQGNSA. Trimming stripped 5 bases from V and 4 bases from J, with 13 bases between. The template was genomic DNA from peripheral blood, not RNA. Source material: blood. The chain combines TRBV7-2 with TRBJ2-3; D remains ambiguous. The sequence came from a human donor in good health. The donor label of this sample is uncertain. The CDR3 loop is CASSTRLGADTQYF. CDR3 in DNA: TGTGCCAGCAGCACACGACTCGGCGCAGATACGCAGTATTTT.